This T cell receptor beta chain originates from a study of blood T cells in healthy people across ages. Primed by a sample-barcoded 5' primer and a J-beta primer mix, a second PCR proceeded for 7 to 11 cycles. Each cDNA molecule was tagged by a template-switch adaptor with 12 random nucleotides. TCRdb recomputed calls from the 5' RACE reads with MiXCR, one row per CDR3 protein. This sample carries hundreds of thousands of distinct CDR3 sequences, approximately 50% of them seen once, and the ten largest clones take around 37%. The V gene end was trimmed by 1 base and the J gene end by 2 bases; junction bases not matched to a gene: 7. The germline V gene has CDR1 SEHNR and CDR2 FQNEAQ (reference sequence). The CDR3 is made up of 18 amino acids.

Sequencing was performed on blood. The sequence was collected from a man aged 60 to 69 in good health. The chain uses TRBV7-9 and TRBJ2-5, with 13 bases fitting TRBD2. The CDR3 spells CASSLGYQGLAGQETQYF. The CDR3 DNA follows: TGTGCCAGCAGCTTAGGCTACCAGGGACTAGCGGGACAAGAGACCCAGTACTTC.